This T cell receptor (beta chain) emerged from a study of identical twins. The germline V gene has CDR1 DFQATT and CDR2 SNEGSKA (reference sequence). The CDR3 has 15 amino acids. Between the trimmed V and J ends, which lost 0 bases and 0 bases, there was a span of 11 bases. TCRdb processed the 5' RACE reads anew with MiXCR; each CDR3 protein has one entry. The sample yields hundreds of thousands of distinct CDR3 sequences, roughly 18% seen once. The data also belong to a second study, concerning T cells expressing NK-cell markers. As that report states: Sequencing covered eight donors, seven HCMV-seropositive and one seronegative.

The gene calls are TRBV20-1 and TRBJ1-1; no definite D call. Material: PBMCs. The source of this sequence is a young woman in good health. The CDR3 DNA follows: TGCAGTGCTAGAGATCGGCGAGGAATGAACACTGAAGCTTTCTTT. It codes for CSARDRRGMNTEAFF.